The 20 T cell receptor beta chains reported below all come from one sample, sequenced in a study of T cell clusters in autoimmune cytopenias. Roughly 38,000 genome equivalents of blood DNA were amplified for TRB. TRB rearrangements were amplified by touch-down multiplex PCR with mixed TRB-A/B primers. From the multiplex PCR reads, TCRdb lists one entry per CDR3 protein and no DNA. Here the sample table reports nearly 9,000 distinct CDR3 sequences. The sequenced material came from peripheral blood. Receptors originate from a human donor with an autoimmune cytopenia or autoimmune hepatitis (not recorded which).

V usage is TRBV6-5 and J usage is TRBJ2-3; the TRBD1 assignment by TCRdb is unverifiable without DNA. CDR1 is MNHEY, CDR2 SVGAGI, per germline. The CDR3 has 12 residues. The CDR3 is CASRGETDTQYF.

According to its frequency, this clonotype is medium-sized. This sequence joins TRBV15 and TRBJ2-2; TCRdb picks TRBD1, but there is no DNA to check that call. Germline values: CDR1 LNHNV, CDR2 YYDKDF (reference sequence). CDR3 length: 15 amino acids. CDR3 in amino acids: CATSRDPRRGGELFF.

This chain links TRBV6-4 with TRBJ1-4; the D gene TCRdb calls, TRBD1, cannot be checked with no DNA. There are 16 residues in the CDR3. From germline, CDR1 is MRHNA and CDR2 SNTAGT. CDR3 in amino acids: CASSEAIGEANEKLFF.

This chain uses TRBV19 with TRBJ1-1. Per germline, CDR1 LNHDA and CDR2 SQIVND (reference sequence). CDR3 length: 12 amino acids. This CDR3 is CASSTQWREAFF.

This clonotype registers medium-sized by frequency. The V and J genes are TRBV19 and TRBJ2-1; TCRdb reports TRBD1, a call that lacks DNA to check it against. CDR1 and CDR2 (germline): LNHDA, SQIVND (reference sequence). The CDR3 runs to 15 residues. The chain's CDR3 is CASRVRGLALDEQFF.

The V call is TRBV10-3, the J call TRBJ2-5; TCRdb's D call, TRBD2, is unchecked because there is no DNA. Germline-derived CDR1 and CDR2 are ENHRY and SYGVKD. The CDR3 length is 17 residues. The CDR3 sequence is CAISKTLASGDQETQYF.

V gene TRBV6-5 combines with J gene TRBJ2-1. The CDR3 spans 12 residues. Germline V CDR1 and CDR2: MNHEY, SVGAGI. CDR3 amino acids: CASSYRLYEQFF.

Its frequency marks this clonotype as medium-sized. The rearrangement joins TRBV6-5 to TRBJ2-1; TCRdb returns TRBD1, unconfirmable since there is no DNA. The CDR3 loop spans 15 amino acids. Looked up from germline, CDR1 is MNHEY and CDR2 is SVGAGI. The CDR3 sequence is CASSYSGTGLDEQFF.

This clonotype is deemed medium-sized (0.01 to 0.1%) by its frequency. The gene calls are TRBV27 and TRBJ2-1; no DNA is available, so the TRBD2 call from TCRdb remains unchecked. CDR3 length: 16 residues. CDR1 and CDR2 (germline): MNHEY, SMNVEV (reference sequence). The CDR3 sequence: CASSLQAVGSYNEQFF.

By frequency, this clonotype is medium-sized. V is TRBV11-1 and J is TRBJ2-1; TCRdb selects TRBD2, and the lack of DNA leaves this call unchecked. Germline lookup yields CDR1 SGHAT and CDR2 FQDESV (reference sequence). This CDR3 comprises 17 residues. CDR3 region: CASSLEHLVRFPNEQFF.

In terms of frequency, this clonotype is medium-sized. The CDR3 protein is CAWSIEGSRANVLTF. The V call is TRBV30, the J call TRBJ2-6; there is no DNA to check the TCRdb D call of TRBD1. This CDR3 has 15 residues. Germline CDR1 is GTSNPN and CDR2 is SVGIG (reference sequence).

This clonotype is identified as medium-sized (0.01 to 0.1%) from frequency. CDR3: CASSFPSSRNEQFF. V and J are TRBV27 and TRBJ2-1. Germline-derived CDR1 and CDR2 are MNHEY and SMNVEV (reference sequence). The CDR3 consists of 14 residues.

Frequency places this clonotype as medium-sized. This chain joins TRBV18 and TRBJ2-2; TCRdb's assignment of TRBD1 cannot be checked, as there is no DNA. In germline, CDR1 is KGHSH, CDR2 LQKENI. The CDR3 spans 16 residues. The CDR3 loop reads CASSPRDRGQTGELFF.

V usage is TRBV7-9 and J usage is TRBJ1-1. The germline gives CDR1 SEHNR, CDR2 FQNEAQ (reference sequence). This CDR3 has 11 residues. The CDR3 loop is CASSRGTEAFF.

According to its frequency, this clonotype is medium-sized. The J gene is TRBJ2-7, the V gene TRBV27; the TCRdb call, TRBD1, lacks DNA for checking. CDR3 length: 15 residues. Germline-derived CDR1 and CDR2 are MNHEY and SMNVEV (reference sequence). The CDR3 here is CASNTFRDSSYEQYF.

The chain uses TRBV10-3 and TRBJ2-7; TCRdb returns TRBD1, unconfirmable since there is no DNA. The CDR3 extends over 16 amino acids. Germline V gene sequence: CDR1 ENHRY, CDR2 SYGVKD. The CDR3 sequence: CAIKGDRGDSSHEQYF.

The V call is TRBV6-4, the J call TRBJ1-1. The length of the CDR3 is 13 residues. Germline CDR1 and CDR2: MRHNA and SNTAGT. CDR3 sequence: CASSREENTEAFF.

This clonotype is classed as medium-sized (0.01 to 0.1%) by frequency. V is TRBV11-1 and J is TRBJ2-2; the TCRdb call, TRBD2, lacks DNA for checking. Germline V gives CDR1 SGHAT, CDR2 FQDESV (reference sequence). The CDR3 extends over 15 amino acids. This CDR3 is CASSLTTSGPGELFF.

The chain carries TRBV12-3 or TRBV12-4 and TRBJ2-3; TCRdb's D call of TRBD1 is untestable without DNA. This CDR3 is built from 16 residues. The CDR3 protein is CASSQTGTSSTDTQYF.

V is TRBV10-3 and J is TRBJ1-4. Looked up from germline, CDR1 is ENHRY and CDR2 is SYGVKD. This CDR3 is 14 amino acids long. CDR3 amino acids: CASSKEGLGEKLFF.